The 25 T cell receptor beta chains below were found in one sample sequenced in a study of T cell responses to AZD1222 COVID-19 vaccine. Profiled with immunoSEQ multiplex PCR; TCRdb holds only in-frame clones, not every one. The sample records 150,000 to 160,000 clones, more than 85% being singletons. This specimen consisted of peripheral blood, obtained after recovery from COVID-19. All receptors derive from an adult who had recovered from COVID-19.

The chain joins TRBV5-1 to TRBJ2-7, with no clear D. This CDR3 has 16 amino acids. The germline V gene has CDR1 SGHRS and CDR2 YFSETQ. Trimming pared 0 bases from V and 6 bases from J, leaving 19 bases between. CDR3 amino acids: CASSLDLWLTGVEQYF. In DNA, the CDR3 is TGCGCCAGCAGCTTGGATTTGTGGTTGACCGGTGTCGAGCAGTACTTC.

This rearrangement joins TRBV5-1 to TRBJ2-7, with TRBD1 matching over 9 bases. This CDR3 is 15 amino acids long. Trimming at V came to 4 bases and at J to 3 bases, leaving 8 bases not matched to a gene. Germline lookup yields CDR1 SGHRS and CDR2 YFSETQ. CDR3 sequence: CASSLLGTGSYEQYF. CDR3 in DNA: TGCGCCAGCAGCCTGCTCGGGACAGGGAGCTACGAGCAGTACTTC.

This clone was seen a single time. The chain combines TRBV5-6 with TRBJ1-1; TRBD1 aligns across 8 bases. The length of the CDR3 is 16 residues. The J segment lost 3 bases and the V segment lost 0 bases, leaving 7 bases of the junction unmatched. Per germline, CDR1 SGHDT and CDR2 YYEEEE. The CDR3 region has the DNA TGTGCCAGCAGCTTGGCAGGGGGCAATTTGGACACTGAAGCTTTCTTT. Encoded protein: CASSLAGGNLDTEAFF.

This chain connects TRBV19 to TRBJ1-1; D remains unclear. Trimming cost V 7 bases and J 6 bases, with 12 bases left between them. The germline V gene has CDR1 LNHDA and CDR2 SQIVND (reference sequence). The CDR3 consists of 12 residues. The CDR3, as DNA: TGTGCCAGTACCCCGGGCGAAGCTGAAGCTTTCTTT. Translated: CASTPGEAEAFF. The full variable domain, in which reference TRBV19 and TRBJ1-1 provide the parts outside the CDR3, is DGGITQSPKYLFRKEGQNVTLSCEQNLNHDAMYWYRQDPGQGLRLIYYSQIVNDFQKGDIAEGYSVSREKKESFPLTVTSAQKNPTAFYLCASTPGEAEAFFGQGTRLTVV.

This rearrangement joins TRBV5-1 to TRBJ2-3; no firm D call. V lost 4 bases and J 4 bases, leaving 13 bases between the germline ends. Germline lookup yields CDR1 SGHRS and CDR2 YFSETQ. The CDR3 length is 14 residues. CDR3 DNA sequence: TGCGCCAGCAGCGTGAATTGGAGATCAGATACGCAGTATTTT. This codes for CASSVNWRSDTQYF.

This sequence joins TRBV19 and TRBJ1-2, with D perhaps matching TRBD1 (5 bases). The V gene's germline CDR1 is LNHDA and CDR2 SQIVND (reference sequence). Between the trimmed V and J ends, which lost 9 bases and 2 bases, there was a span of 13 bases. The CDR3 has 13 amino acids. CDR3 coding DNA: TGTGCCAGCAAGAGGGACGGCAACTATGGCTACACCTTC. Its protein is CASKRDGNYGYTF.

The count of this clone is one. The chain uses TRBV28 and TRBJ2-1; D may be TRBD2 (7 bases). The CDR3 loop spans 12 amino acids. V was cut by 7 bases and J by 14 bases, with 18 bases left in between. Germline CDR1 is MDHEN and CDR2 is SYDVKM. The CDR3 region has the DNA TGTGCCAGCACTCAGGGGAGGGGTTTTAAGTTCTTC. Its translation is CASTQGRGFKFF. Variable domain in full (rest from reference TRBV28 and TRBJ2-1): DVKVTQSSRYLVKRTGEKVFLECVQDMDHENMFWYRQDPGLGLRLIYFSYDVKMKEKGDIPEGYSVSREKKERFSLILESASTNQTSMYLCASTQGRGFKFFGPGTRLTVL.

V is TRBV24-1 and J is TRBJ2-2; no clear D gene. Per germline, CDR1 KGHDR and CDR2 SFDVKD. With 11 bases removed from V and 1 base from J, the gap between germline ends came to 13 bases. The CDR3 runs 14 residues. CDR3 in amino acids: CAIGRRMNTGELFF. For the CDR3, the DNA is TGTGCCATCGGTCGACGGATGAACACCGGGGAGCTGTTTTTT.

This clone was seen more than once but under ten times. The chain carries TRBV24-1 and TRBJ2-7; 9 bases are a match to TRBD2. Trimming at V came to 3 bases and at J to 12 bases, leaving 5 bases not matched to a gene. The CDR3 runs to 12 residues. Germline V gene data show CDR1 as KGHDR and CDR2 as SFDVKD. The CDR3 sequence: CATSDAAGGMYF. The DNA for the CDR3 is TGTGCCACCAGTGATGCCGCGGGGGGGATGTACTTC.

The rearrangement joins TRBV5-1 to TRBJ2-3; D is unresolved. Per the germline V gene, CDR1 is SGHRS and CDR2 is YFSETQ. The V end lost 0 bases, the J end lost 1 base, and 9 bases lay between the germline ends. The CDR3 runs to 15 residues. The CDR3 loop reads CASSLESTRTDTQYF. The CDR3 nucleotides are TGCGCCAGCAGCTTGGAATCCACTCGCACAGATACGCAGTATTTT.

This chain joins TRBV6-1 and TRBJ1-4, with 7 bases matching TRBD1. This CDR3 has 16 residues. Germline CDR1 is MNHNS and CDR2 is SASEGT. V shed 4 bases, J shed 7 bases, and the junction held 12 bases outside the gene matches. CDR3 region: CASSADRAIDSEKLFF. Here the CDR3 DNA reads TGTGCCAGCAGTGCCGACAGGGCGATTGATTCTGAAAAACTGTTTTTT.

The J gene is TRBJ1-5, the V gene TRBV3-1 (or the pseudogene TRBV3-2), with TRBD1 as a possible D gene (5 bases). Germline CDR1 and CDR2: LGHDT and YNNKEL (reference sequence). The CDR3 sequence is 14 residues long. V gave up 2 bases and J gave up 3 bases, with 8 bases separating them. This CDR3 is CASSQRGFNQPQHF. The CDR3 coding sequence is TGTGCCAGCAGCCAAAGGGGCTTCAATCAGCCCCAGCATTTT.

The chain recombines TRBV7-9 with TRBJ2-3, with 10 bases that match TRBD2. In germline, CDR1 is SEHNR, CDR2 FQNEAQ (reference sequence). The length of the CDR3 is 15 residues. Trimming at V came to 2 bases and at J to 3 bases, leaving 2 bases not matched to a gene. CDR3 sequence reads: CASSLQRGGTDTQYF. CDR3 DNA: TGTGCCAGCAGCTTACAGCGGGGGGGGACAGATACGCAGTATTTT.

CDR3 coding DNA: TGTGCCAGCAGCCAAGGGCCGGGGAGTAAAAATTCACCCCTCCACTTT. It yields the protein CASSQGPGSKNSPLHF. The chain combines TRBV7-2 with TRBJ1-6; D is uncertain. The CDR3 spans 16 residues. Trimming cost V 5 bases and J 7 bases, with 18 bases left between them. Germline CDR1 and CDR2: SGHTA and FQGNSA. The full variable domain, with the rest looked up from reference TRBV7-2 and TRBJ1-6, is GAGVSQSPSNKVTEKGKDVELRCDPISGHTALYWYRQSLGQGLEFLIYFQGNSAPDKSGLPSDRFSAERTGGSVSTLTIQRTQQEDSAVYLCASSQGPGSKNSPLHFGNGTRLTVT.

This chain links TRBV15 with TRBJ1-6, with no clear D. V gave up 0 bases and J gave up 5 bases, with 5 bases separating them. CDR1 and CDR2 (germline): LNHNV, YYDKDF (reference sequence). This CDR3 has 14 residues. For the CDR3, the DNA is TGTGCCACCAGCAGAGAACAAGATAATTCACCCCTCCACTTT. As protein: CATSREQDNSPLHF.

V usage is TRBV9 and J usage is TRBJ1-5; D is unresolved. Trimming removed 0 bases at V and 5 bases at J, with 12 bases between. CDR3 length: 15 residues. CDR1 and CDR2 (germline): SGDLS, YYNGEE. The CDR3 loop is CASSVDGHRDQPQHF. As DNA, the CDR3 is TGTGCCAGCAGCGTAGACGGGCACCGCGATCAGCCCCAGCATTTT.

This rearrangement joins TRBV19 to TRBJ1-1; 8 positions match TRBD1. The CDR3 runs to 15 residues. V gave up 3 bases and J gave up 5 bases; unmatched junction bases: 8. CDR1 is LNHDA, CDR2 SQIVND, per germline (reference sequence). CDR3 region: CASSILGQGGTEAFF. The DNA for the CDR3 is TGTGCCAGTAGTATTCTAGGACAGGGAGGGACTGAAGCTTTCTTT.

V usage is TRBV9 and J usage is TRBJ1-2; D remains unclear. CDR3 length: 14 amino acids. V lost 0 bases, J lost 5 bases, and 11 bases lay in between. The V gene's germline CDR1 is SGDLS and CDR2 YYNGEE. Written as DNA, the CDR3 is TGTGCCAGCAGCGTAGTCGGAGGACTATATGGCTACACCTTC. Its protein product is CASSVVGGLYGYTF. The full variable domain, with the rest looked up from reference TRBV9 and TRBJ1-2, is DSGVTQTPKHLITATGQRVTLRCSPRSGDLSVYWYQQSLDQGLQFLIQYYNGEERAKGNILERFSAQQFPDLHSELNLSSLELGDSALYFCASSVVGGLYGYTFGSGTRLTVV.

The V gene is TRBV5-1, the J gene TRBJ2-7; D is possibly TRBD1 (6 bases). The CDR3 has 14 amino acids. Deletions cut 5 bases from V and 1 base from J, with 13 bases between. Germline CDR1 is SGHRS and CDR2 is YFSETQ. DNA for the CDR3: TGCGCCAGCAGATGGACGACAGGATCCTACGAGCAGTACTTC. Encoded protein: CASRWTTGSYEQYF.

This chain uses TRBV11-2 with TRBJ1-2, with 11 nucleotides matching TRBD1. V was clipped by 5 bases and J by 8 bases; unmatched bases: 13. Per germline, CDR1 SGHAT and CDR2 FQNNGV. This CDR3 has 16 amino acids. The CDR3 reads CASSQRTGGDRWGYTF. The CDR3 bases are TGTGCCAGCAGCCAAAGGACAGGGGGCGATCGTTGGGGCTACACCTTC.

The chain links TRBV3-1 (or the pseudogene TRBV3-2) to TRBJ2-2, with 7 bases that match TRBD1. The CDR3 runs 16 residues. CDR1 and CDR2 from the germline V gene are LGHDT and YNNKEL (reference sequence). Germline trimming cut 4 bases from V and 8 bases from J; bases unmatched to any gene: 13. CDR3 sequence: CASSPGNQGVLGELFF. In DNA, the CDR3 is TGTGCCAGCAGCCCAGGAAACCAGGGGGTTTTGGGGGAGCTGTTTTTT.

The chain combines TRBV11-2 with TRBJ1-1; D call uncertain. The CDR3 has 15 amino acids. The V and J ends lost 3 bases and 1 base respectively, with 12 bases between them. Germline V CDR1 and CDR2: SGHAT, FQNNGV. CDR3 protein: CASSLERHGNTEAFF. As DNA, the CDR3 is TGTGCCAGCAGCTTGGAGCGACACGGGAACACTGAAGCTTTCTTT.

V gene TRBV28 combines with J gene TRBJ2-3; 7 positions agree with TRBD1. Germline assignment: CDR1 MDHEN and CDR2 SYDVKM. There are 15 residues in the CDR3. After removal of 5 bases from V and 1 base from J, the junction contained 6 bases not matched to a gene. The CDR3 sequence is CASSTHRGGTDTQYF. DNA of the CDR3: TGTGCCAGCAGTACTCACAGGGGAGGCACAGATACGCAGTATTTT.

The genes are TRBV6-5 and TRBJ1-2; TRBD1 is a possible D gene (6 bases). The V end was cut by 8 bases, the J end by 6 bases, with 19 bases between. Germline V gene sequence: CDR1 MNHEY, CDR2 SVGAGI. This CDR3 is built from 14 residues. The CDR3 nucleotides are TGTGCCAGCGGTTCCTCGGGGGGCGCGGATGGCTACACCTTC. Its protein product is CASGSSGGADGYTF.

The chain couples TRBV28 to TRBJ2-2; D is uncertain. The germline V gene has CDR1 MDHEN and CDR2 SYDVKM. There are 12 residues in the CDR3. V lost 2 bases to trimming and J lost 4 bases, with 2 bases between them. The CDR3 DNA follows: TGTGCCAGCAGTTTAGCCACCGGGGAGCTGTTTTTT. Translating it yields CASSLATGELFF. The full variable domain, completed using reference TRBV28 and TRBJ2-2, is DVKVTQSSRYLVKRTGEKVFLECVQDMDHENMFWYRQDPGLGLRLIYFSYDVKMKEKGDIPEGYSVSREKKERFSLILESASTNQTSMYLCASSLATGELFFGEGSRLTVL.